Below, 4 T cell receptor beta chains from the same sample are listed, as sequenced in a study of somatic mutations in cytotoxic T cells in rheumatoid arthritis. This table comes from immunoSEQ multiplex PCR, and its TCRdb copy is limited to in-frame clones, with some not included. The data contain 6,000 to 7,000 clones, approximately 67% of them seen just once; the ten biggest clones take up approximately 40%. The material sequenced was CD8+ T cells sorted from blood. The receptors derive from a woman in her forties or fifties in good health.

V gene TRBV4-1 combines with J gene TRBJ2-7, with TRBD1 matching over 9 bases. CDR1 MGHRA and CDR2 YSYEKL come from the germline V gene. The V segment lost 0 bases and the J segment 2 bases; nucleotides outside the gene matches: 5. This CDR3 has 16 residues. CDR3 region: CASSQDYRTGAYEQYF. The CDR3 DNA is TGCGCCAGCAGCCAAGATTATAGGACAGGGGCCTACGAGCAGTACTTC.

Only a few counts were recorded for this clone. The chain links TRBV11-2 to TRBJ2-7, with 7 bases that match TRBD1. The germline CDR1 and CDR2 sequences are SGHAT and FQNNGV. V was pared by 4 bases and J by 4 bases, with 10 bases of the junction left unmatched. The CDR3 extends over 15 amino acids. The CDR3 reads CASSSKLGQAYEQYF. CDR3 coding DNA: TGTGCCAGCAGCTCAAAACTCGGACAGGCGTACGAGCAGTACTTC. Complete variable domain (other parts from reference TRBV11-2 and TRBJ2-7): EAGVAQSPRYKIIEKRQSVAFWCNPISGHATLYWYQQILGQGPKLLIQFQNNGVVDDSQLPKDRFSAERLKGVDSTLKIQPAKLEDSAVYLCASSSKLGQAYEQYFGPGTRLTVT.

The genes are TRBV27 and TRBJ1-1; 11 bases are a match to TRBD1. Per germline, CDR1 MNHEY and CDR2 SMNVEV (reference sequence). Trimming cost V 6 bases and J 5 bases; bases outside gene matches: 8. CDR3 length equals 15 residues. CDR3 sequence: CASSDGTGGRTEAFF. Here the CDR3 DNA reads TGTGCCAGCAGCGACGGGACAGGGGGTAGGACTGAAGCTTTCTTT.

The chain recombines TRBV27 with TRBJ2-1, with 8 positions matching TRBD2. This CDR3 is built from 15 residues. Germline V gene sequence: CDR1 MNHEY, CDR2 SMNVEV (reference sequence). V shed 3 bases and J 5 bases; nucleotides not matched to a gene: 6. This CDR3 is CASSLGLAGNNEQFF. DNA of the CDR3: TGTGCCAGCAGTTTGGGGCTAGCGGGTAACAATGAGCAGTTCTTC.